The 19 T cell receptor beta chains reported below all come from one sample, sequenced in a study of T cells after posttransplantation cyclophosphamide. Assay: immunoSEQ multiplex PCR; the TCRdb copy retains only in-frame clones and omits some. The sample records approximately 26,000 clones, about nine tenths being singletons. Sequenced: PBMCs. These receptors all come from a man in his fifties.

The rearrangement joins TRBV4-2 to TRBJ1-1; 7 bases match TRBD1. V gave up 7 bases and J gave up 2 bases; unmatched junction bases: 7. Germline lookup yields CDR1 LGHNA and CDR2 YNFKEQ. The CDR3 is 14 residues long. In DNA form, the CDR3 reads TGTGCCAGCACGTTCCGGGACAGCAACACTGAAGCTTTCTTT. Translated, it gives CASTFRDSNTEAFF.

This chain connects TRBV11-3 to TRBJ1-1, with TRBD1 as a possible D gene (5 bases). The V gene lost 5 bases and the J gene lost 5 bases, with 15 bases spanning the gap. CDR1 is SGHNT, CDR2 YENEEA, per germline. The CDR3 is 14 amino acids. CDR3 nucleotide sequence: TGTGCCAGCAGCATAGGTTGGGGGGGGACTGAAGCTTTCTTT. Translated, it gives CASSIGWGGTEAFF. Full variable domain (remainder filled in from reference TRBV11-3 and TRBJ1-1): EAGVVQSPRYKIIEKKQPVAFWCNPISGHNTLYWYLQNLGQGPELLIRYENEEAVDDSQLPKDRFSAERLKGVDSTLKIQPAELGDSAVYLCASSIGWGGTEAFFGQGTRLTVV.

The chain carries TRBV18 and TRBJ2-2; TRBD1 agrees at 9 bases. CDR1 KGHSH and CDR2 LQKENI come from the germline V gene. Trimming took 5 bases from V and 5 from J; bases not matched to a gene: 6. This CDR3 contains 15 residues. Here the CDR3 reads CASSSDRGLTGELFF. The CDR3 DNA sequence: TGTGCCAGCTCAAGCGACAGGGGGTTAACCGGGGAGCTGTTTTTT.

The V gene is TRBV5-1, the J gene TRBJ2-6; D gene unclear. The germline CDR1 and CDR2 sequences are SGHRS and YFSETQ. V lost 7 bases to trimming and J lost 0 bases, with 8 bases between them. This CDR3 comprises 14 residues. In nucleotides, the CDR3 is TGCGCCAGCGGCTCCAACTCTGGGGCCAACGTCCTGACTTTC. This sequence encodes CASGSNSGANVLTF.

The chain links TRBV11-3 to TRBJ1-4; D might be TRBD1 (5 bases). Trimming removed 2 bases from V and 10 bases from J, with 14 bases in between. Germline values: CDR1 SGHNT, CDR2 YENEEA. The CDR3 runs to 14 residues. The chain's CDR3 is CASSLKTLGGKLFF. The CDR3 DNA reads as TGTGCCAGCAGCTTAAAGACACTCGGGGGAAAACTGTTTTTT. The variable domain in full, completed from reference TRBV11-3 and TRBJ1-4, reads EAGVVQSPRYKIIEKKQPVAFWCNPISGHNTLYWYLQNLGQGPELLIRYENEEAVDDSQLPKDRFSAERLKGVDSTLKIQPAELGDSAVYLCASSLKTLGGKLFFGSGTQLSVL.

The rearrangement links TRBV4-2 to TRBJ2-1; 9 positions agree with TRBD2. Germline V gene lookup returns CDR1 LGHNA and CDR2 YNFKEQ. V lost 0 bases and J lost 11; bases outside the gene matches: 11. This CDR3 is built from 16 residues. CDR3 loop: CASSQEEVAGESKQFF. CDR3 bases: TGTGCCAGCAGCCAAGAAGAGGTAGCGGGAGAGAGTAAGCAGTTCTTC.

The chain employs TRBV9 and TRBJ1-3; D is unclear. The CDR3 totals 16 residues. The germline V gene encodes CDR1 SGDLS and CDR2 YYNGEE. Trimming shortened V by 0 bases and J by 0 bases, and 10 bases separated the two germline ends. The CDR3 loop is CASSVEAGSSGNTIYF. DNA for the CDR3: TGTGCCAGCAGCGTAGAAGCGGGGAGCTCTGGAAACACCATATATTTT.

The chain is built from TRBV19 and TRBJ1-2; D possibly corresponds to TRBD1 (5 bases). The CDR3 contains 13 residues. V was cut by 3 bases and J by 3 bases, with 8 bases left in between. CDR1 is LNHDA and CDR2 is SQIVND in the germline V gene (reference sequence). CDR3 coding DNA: TGTGCCAGTAGTATGGCCAGGGACTATGGCTACACCTTC. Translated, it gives CASSMARDYGYTF. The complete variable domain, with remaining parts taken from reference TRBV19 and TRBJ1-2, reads DGGITQSPKYLFRKEGQNVTLSCEQNLNHDAMYWYRQDPGQGLRLIYYSQIVNDFQKGDIAEGYSVSREKKESFPLTVTSAQKNPTAFYLCASSMARDYGYTFGSGTRLTVV.

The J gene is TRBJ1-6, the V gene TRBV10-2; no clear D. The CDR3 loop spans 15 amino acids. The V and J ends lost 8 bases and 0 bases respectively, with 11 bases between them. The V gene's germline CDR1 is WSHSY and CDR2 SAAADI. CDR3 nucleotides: TGCGCCAGCGCCCCTCCGGGCTCCTATAATTCACCCCTCCACTTT. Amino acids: CASAPPGSYNSPLHF.

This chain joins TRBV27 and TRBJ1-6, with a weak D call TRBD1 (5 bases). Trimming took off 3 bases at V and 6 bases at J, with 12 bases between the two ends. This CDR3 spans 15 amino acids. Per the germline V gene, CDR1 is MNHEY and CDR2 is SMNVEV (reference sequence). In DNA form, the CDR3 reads TGTGCCAGCAGTTTGGTGACAGATTCTAATTCACCCCTCCACTTT. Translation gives CASSLVTDSNSPLHF.

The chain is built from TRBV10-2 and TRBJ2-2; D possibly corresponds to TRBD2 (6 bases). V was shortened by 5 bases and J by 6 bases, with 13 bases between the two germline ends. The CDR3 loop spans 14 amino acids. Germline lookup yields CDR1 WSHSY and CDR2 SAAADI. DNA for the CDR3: TGCGCCAGCAGTATTCTAGCGAGGGCCGGGGAGCTGTTTTTT. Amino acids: CASSILARAGELFF.

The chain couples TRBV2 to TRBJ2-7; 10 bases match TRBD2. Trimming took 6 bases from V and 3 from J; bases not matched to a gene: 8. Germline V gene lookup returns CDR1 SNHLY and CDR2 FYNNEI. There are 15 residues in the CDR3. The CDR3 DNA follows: TGTGCCAGCAGGGTCCTAGCGGGAGAACTCTACGAGCAGTACTTC. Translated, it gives CASRVLAGELYEQYF. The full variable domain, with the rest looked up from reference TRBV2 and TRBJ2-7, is EPEVTQTPSHQVTQMGQEVILRCVPISNHLYFYWYRQILGQKVEFLVSFYNNEISEKSEIFDDQFSVERPDGSNFTLKIRSTKLEDSAMYFCASRVLAGELYEQYFGPGTRLTVT.

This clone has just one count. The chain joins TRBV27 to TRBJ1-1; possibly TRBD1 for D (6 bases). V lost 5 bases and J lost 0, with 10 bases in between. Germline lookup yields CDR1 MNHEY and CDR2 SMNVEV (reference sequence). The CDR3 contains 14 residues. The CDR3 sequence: CASSGTRMNTEAFF. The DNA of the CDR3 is TGTGCCAGCAGTGGGACACGAATGAACACTGAAGCTTTCTTT.

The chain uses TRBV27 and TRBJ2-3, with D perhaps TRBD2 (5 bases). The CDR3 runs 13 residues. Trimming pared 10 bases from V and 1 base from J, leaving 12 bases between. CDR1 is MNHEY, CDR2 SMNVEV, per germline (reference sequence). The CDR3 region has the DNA TGTGCCACCCGGGGTAGCGGCACAGATACGCAGTATTTT. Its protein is CATRGSGTDTQYF.

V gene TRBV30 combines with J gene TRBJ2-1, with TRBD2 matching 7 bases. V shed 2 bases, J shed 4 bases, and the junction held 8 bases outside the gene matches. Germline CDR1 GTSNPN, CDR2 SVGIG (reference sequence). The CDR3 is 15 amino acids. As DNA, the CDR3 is TGTGCCTGGAGTATGGGGCGGGAGTCGTACAATGAGCAGTTCTTC. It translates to CAWSMGRESYNEQFF.

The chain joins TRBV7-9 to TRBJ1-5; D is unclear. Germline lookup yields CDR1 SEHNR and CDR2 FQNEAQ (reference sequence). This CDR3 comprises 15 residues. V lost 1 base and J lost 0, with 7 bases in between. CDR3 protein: CASSLGSGSNQPQHF. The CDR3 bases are TGTGCCAGCAGCTTAGGATCGGGTAGCAATCAGCCCCAGCATTTT.

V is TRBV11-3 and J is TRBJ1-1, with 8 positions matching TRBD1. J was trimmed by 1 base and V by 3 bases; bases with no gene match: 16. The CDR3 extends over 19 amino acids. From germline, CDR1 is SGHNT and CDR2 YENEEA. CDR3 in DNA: TGTGCCAGCAGCTTTTCCTCGATGACCAGGGGGCGTGGGAACACTGAAGCTTTCTTT. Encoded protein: CASSFSSMTRGRGNTEAFF.

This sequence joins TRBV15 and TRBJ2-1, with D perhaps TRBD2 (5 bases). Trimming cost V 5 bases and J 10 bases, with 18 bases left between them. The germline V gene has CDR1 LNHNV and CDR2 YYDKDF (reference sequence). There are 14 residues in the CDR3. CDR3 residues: CATSVRTSGREQFF. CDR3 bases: TGTGCCACCAGCGTTCGGACCAGCGGCCGCGAGCAGTTCTTC.

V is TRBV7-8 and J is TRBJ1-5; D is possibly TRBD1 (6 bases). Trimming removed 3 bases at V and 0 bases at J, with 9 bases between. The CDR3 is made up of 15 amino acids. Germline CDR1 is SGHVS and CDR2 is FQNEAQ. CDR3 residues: CASSLTGNSNQPQHF. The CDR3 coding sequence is TGTGCCAGCAGCTTGACAGGAAATAGCAATCAGCCCCAGCATTTT.